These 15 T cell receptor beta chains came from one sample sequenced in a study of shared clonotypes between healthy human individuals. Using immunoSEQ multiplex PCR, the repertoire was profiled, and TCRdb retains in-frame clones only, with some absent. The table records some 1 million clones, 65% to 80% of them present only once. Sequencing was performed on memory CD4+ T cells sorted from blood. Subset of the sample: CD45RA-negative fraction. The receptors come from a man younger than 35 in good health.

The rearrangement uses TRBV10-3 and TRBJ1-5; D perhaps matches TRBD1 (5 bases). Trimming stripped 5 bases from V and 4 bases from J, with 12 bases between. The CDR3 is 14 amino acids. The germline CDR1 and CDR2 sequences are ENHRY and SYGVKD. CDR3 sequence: CAISSGAENQPQHF. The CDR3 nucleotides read TGTGCCATCAGTTCCGGGGCCGAGAATCAGCCCCAGCATTTT.

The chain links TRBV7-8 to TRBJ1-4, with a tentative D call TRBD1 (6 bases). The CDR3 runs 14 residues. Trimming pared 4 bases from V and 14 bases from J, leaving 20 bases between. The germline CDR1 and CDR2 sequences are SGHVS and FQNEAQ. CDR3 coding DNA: TGTGCCAGCAGCTCGGACAGCCTAGGGGTTGGTCTGTTTTTT. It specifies CASSSDSLGVGLFF.

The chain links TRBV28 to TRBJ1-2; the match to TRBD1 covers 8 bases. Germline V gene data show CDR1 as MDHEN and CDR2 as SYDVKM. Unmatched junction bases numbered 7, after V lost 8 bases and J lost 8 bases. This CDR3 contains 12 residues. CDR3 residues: CASHLGDRGYTF. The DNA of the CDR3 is TGTGCCAGCCACCTAGGGGACAGGGGCTACACCTTC.

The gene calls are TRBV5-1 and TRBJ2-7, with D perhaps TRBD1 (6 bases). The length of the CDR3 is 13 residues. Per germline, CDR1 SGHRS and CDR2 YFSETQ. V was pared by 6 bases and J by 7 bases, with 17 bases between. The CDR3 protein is CASTPLQGIEQYF. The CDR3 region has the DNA TGCGCCAGCACACCATTACAGGGTATAGAGCAGTACTTC.

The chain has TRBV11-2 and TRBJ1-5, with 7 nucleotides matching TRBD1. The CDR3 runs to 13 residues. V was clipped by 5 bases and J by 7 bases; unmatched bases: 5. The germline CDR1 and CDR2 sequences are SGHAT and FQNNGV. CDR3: CASSVGGGQPQHF. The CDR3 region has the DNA TGTGCCAGCAGCGTAGGGGGCGGGCAGCCCCAGCATTTT.

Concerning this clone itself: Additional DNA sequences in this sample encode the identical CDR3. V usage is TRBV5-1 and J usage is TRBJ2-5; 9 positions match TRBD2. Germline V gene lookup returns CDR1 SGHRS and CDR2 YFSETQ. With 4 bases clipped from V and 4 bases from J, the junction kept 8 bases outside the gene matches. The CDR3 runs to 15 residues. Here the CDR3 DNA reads TGCGCCAGCAGCCTCGGCGGGGGGGCTGGAGAGACCCAGTACTTC. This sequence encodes CASSLGGGAGETQYF. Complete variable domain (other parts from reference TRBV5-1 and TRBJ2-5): KAGVTQTPRYLIKTRGQQVTLSCSPISGHRSVSWYQQTPGQGLQFLFEYFSETQRNKGNFPGRFSGRQFSNSRSEMNVSTLELGDSALYLCASSLGGGAGETQYFGPGTRLLVL.

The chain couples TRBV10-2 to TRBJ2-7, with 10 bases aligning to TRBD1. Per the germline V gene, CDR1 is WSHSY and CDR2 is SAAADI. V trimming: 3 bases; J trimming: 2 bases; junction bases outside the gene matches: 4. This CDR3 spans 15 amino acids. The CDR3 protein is CASSDRDRGPYEQYF. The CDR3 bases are TGCGCCAGCAGTGACCGGGACAGGGGACCCTACGAGCAGTACTTC.

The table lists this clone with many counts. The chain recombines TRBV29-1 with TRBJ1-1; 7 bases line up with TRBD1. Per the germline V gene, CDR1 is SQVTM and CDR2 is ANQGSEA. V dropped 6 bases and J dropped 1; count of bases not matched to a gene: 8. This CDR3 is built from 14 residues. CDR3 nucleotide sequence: TGCAGCGTAAAAAGGGGACAGACGAACACTGAAGCTTTCTTT. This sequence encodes CSVKRGQTNTEAFF.

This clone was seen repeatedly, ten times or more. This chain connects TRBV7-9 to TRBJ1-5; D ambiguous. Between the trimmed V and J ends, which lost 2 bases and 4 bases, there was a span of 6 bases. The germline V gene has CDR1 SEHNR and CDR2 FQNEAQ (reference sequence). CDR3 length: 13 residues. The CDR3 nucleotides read TGTGCCAGCAGCTTAAGCCAGAATCAGCCCCAGCATTTT. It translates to CASSLSQNQPQHF. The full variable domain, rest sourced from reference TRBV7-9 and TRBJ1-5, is DTGVSQNPRHKITKRGQNVTFRCDPISEHNRLYWYRQTLGQGPEFLTYFQNEAQLEKSRLLSDRFSAERPKGSFSTLEIQRTEQGDSAMYLCASSLSQNQPQHFGDGTRLSIL.

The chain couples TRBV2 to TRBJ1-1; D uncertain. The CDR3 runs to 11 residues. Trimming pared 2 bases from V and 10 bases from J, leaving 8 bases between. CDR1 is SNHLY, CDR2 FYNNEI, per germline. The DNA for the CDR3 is TGTGCCAGCAGTGAAATCGGAACAGCTTTCTTT. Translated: CASSEIGTAFF.

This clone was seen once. The CDR3 nucleotides are TGTGCCAGCAGCTTAGCGGGACAGGGCGATACCATGCGATATGATGGCTACACCTTC. The encoded protein is CASSLAGQGDTMRYDGYTF. V usage is TRBV7-8 and J usage is TRBJ1-2, with 9 bases fitting TRBD1. The J segment lost 6 bases and the V segment lost 0 bases, leaving 17 bases of the junction unmatched. Germline values: CDR1 SGHVS, CDR2 FQNEAQ. This CDR3 contains 19 residues.

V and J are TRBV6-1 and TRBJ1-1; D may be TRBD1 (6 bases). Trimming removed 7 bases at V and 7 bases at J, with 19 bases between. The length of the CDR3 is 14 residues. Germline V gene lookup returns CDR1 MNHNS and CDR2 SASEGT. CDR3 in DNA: TGTGCCAGCATAGTTTTTTCACTACAGGGTGAAGCTTTCTTT. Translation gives CASIVFSLQGEAFF.

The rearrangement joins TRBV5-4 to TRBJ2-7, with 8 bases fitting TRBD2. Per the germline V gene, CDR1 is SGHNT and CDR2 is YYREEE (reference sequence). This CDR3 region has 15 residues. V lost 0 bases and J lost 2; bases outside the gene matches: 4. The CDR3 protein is CASSLDPGGTYEQYF. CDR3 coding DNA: TGTGCCAGCAGCTTGGATCCGGGGGGGACCTACGAGCAGTACTTC.

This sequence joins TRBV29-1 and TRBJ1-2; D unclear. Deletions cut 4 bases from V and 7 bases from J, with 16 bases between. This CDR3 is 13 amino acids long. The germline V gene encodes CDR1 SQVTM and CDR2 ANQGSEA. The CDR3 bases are TGCAGCGTTGGGCTGGCCGGGGATACTGGCTACACCTTC. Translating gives CSVGLAGDTGYTF. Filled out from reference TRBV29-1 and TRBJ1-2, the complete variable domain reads SAVISQKPSRDICQRGTSLTIQCQVDSQVTMMFWYRQQPGQSLTLIATANQGSEATYESGFVIDKFPISRPNLTFSTLTVSNMSPEDSSIYLCSVGLAGDTGYTFGSGTRLTVV.

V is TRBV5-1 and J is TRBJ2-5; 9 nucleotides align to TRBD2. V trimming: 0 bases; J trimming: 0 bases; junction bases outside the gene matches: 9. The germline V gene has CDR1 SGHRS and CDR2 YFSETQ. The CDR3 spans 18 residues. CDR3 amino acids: CASSLGSSGATYQETQYF. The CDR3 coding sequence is TGCGCCAGCAGCTTGGGGTCTAGCGGGGCAACCTACCAAGAGACCCAGTACTTC.